This TCR beta chain originates from a study of cytomegalovirus exposure and HLA in healthy donors. The study, taken as a whole, reports: Most TCR sequences were rare, but some public TCRs occurred in many donors. The authors enumerated 164 TCR beta chains as linked to cytomegalovirus. Accounts indicate the classifier identified cytomegalovirus status with strong specificity and sensitivity.

This PCR relied on a set of 60 Vbeta primers and 13 Jbeta primers. Data came from immunoSEQ multiplex PCR; TCRdb stores just in-frame clones and leaves some out. The sample yields 200,000 or so clones, 82% seen once. On this clone itself: Antigen specificity is unknown.

The sequence was collected from a boy aged 2 to 10 in good health and CMV-seronegative. The sequenced sample was PBMCs.

In DNA form, the CDR3 reads TGTGCCTGGGCAAGACAGGGGGCAAAAACTGAAGCTTTCTTT. Translation gives CAWARQGAKTEAFF. The V call is TRBV30, the J call TRBJ1-1; 10 bases map to TRBD1. CDR3 length: 14 amino acids. After removal of 5 bases from V and 5 bases from J, the junction contained 8 bases not matched to a gene. Germline V CDR1 and CDR2: GTSNPN, SVGIG (reference sequence).